This record covers a single T cell receptor beta chain. The data originate from a study of blood T cell repertoires in COVID-19. Study-level background: COVID-19 samples collected from the United States, Italy and Spain covered acute and convalescent phases.

Original processing methods: Scientists estimated how many nucleated cells there were by amplifying reference gene primers. Here immunoSEQ multiplex PCR was the method, and the copy in TCRdb shows in-frame clones only, minus some. The V and J calls and clone size come from that table; D and trimming were worked out from the DNA. The repertoire holds 100,000 to 150,000 clones, with about 86% as singletons. Per the germline V gene, CDR1 is KGHSH and CDR2 is LQKENI. The CDR3 covers 14 residues. V gave up 6 bases and J gave up 7 bases; unmatched junction bases: 8. Material for sequencing was peripheral blood. The chain has TRBV18 and TRBJ2-1; 8 bases agree with TRBD1. This clonotype was obtained from a woman in her forties or fifties with acute or convalescent COVID-19. CDR3 residues: CASSPGGAGNEQFF. The CDR3 DNA reads TGTGCCAGCTCGCCAGGGGGCGCAGGGAATGAGCAGTTCTTC.